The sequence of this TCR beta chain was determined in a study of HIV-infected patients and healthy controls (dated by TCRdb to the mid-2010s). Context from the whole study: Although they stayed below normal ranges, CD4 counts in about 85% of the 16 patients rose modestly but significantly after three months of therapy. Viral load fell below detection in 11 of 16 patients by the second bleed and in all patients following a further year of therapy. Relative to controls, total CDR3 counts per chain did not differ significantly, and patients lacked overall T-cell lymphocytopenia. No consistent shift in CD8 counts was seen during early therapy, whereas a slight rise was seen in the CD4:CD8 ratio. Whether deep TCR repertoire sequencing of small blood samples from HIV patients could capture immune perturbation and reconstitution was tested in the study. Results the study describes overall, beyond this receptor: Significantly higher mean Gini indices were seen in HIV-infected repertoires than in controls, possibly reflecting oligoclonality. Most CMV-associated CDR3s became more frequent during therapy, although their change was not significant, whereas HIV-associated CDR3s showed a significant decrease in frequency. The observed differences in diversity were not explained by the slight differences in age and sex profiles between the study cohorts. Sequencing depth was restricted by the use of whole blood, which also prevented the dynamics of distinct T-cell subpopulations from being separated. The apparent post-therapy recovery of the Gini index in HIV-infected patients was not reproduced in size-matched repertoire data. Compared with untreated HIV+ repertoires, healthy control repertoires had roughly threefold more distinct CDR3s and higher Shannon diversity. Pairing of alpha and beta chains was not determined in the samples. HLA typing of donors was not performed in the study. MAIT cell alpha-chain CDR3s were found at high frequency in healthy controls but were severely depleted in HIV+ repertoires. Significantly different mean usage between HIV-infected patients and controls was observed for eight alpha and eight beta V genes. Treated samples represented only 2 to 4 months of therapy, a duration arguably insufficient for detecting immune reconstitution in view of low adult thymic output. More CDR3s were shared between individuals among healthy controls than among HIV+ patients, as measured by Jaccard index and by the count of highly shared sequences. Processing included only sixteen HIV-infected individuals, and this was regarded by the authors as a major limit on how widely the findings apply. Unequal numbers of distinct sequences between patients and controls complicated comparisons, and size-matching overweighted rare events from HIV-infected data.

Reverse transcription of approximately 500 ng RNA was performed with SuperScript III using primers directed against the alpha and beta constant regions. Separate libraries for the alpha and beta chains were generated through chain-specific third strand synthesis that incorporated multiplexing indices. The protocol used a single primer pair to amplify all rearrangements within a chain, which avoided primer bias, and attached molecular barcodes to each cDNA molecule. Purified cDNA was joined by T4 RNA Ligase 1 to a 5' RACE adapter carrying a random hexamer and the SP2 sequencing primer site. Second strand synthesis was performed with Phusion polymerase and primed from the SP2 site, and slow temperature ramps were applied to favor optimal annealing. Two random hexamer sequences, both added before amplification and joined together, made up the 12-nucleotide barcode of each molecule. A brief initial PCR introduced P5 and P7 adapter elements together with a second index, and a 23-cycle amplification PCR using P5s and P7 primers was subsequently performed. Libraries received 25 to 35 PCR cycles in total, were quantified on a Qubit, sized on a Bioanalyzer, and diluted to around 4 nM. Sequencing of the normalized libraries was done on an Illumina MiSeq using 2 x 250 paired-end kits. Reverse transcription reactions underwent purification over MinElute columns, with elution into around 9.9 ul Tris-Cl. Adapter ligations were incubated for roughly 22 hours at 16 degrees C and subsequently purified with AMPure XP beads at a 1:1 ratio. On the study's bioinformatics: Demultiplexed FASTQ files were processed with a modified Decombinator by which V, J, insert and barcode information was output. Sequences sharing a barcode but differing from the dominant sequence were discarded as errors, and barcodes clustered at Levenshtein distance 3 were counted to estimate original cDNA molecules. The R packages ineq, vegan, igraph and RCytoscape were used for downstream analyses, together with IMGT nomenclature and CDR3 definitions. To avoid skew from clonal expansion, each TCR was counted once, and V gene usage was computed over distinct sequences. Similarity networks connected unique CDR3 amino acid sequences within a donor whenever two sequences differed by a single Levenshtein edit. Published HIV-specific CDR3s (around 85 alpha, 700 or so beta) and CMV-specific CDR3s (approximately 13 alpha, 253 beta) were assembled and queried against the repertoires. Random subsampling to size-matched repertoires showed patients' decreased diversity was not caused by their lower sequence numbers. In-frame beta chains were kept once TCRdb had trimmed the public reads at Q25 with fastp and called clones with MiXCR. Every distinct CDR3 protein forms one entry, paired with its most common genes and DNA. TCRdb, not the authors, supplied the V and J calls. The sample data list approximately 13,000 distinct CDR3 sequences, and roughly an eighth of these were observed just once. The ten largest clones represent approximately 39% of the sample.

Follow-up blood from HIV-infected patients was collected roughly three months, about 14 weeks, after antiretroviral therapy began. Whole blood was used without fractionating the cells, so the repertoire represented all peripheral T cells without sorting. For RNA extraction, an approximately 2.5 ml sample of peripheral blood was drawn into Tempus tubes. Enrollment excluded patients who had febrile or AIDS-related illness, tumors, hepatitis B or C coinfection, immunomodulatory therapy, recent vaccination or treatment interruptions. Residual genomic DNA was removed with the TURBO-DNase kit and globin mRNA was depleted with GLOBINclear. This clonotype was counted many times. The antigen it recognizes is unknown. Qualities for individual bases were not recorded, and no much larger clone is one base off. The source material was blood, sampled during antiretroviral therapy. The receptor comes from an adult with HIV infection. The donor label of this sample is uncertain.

Read as DNA, the sequence is TGTGCCAGCAGCTTGGGGGGACTAGCGGACTACGAGCAGTACTTC. This translates into CASSLGGLADYEQYF. The chain is assembled from TRBV7-9 and TRBJ2-7, with 11 junctional bases fitting TRBD2. Trimmed from V: 3 bases; trimmed from J: 3 bases; junction bases lacking a gene match: 4. From the cysteine through the phenylalanine, the CDR3 covers 15 amino acids. Just the 45-base CDR3 DNA is kept, in frame starting at base 1. Based on the germline V gene (reference sequence), the CDR1 and CDR2 sequences are SEHNR and FQNEAQ.